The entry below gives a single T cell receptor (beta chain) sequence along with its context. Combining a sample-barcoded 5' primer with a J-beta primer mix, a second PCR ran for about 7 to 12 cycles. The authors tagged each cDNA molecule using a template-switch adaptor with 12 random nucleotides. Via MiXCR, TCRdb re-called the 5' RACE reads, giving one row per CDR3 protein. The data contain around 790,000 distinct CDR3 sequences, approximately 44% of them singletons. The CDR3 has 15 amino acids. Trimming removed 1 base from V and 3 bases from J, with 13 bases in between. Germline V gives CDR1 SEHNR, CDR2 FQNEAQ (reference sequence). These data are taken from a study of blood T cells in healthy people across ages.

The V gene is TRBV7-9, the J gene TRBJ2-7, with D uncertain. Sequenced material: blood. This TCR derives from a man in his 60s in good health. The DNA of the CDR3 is TGTGCCAGCAGCTTAGGGCACGGCAGGATCTACGAGCAGTACTTC. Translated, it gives CASSLGHGRIYEQYF.